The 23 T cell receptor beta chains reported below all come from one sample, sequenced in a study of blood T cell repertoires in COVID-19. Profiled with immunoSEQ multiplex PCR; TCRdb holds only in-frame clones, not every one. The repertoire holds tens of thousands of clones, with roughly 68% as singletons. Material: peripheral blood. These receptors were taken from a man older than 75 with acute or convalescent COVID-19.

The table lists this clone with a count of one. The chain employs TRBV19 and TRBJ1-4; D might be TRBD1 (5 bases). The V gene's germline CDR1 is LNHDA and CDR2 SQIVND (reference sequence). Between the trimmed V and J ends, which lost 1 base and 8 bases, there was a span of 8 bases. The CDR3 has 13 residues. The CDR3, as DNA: TGTGCCAGTAGTATAGGGAGGGGAGAAAAACTGTTTTTT. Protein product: CASSIGRGEKLFF.

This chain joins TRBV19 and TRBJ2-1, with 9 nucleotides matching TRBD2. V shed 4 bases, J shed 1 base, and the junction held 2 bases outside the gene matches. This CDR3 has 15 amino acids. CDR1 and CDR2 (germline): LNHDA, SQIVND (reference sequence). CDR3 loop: CASSKLAGSYNEQFF. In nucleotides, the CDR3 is TGTGCCAGTAGTAAACTAGCGGGTTCCTACAATGAGCAGTTCTTC.

CDR3 loop: CASSLAGGRYEQYF. Here the CDR3 DNA reads TGTGCCAGCAGTTTAGCGGGAGGACGCTACGAGCAGTACTTC. The chain recombines TRBV28 with TRBJ2-7, with 8 bases lining up with TRBD2. J was trimmed by 3 bases and V by 2 bases; bases with no gene match: 3. Germline V CDR1 and CDR2: MDHEN, SYDVKM. The CDR3 spans 14 residues.

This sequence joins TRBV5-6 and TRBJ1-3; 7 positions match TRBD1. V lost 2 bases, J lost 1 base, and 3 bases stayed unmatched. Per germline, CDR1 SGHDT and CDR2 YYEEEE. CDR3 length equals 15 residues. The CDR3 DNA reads TGTGCCAGCAGCTTACAGGGGTCGTCTGGAAACACCATATATTTT. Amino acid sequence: CASSLQGSSGNTIYF.

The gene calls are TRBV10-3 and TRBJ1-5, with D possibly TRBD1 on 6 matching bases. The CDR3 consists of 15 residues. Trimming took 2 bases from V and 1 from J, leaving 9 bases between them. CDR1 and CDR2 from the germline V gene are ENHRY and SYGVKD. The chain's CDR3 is CAISEGGASNQPQHF. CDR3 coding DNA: TGTGCCATCAGTGAGGGGGGGGCGAGCAATCAGCCCCAGCATTTT.

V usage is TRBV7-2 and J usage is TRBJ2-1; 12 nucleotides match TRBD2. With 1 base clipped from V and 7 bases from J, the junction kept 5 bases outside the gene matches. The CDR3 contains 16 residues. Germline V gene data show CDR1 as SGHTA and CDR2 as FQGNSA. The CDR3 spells CASSLGLAGVANEQFF. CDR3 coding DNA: TGTGCCAGCAGCTTAGGACTAGCGGGAGTAGCTAATGAGCAGTTCTTC.

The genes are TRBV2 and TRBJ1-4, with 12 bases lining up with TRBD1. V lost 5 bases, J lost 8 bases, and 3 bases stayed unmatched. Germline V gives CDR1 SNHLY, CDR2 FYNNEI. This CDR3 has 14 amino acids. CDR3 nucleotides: TGTGCCAGCAGTTGGGACAGGGGGCGGGAAAAACTGTTTTTT. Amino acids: CASSWDRGREKLFF. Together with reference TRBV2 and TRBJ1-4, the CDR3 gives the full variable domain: EPEVTQTPSHQVTQMGQEVILRCVPISNHLYFYWYRQILGQKVEFLVSFYNNEISEKSEIFDDQFSVERPDGSNFTLKIRSTKLEDSAMYFCASSWDRGREKLFFGSGTQLSVL.

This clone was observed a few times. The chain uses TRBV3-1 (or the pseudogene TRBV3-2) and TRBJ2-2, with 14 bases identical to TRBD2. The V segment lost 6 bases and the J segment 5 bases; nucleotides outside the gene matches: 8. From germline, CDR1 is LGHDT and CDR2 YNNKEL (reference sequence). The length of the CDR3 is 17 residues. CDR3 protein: CASRPSGTSGRTGELFF. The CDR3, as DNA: TGTGCCAGCAGACCTTCAGGGACTAGCGGGAGAACCGGGGAGCTGTTTTTT.

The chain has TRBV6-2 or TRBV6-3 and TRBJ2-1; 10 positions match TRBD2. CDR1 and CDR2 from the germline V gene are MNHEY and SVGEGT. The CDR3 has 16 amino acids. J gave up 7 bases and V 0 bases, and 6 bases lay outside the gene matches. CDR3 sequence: CASSYSSGRAQNEQFF. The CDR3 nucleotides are TGTGCCAGCAGTTACTCGAGCGGGAGGGCCCAAAATGAGCAGTTCTTC.

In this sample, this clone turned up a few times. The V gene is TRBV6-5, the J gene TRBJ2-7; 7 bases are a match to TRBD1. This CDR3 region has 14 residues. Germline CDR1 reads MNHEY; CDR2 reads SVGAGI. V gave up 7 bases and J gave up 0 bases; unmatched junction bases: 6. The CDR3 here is CASTLQGTSYEQYF. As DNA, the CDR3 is TGTGCCAGCACCCTACAGGGGACCTCCTACGAGCAGTACTTC.

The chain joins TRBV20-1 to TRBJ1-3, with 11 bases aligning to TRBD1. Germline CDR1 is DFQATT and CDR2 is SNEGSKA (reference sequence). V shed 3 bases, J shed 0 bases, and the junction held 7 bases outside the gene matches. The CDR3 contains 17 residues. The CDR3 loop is CSASAGTGGLSGNTIYF. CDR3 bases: TGCAGTGCTAGTGCCGGGACAGGGGGACTCTCTGGAAACACCATATATTTT.

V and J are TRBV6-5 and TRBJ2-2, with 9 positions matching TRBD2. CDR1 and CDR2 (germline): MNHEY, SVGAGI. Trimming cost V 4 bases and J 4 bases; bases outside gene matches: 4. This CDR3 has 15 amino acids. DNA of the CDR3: TGTGCCAGCAGTTGGGGGCGGGGGGGCACCGGGGAGCTGTTTTTT. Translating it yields CASSWGRGGTGELFF.

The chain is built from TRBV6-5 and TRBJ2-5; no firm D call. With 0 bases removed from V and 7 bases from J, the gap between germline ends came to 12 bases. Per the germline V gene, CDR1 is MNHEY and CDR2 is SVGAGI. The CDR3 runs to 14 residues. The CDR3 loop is CASSYSNRVGTQYF. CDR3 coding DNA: TGTGCCAGCAGTTACTCGAACCGGGTTGGGACCCAGTACTTC.

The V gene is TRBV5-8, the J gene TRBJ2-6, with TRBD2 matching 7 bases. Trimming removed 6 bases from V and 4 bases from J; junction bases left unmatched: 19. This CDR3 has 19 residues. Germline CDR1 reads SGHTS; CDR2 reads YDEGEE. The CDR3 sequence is CASIVGFLPLGRGANVLTF. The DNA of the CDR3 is TGTGCCAGCATCGTAGGTTTTTTGCCGCTCGGGAGGGGGGCCAACGTCCTGACTTTC.

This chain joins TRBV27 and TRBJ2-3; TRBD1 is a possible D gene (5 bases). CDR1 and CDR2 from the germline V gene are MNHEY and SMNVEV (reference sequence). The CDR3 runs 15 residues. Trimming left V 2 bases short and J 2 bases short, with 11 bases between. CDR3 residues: CASSLGRAPTDTQYF. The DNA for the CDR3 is TGTGCCAGCAGTTTAGGCAGGGCCCCCACAGATACGCAGTATTTT.

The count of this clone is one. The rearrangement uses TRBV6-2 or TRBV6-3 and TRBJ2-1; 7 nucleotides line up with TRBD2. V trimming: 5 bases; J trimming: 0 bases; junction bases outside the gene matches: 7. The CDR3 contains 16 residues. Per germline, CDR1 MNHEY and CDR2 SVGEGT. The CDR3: CASSVRDYYSYNEQFF. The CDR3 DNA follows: TGTGCCAGCAGTGTCCGGGACTACTACTCCTACAATGAGCAGTTCTTC.

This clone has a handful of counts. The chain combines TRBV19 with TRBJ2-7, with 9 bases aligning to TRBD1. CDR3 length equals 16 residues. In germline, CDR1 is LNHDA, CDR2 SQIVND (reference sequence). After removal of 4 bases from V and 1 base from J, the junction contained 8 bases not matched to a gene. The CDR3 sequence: CASSNSGTGRSYEQYF. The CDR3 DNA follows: TGTGCCAGTAGTAACTCCGGGACAGGGAGGTCCTACGAGCAGTACTTC.

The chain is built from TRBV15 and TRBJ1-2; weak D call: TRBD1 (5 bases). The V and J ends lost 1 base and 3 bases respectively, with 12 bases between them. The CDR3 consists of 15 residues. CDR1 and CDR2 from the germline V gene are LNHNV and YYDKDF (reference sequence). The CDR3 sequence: CATSRGGEQDYGYTF. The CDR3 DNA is TGTGCCACCAGCAGAGGTGGGGAACAGGACTATGGCTACACCTTC.

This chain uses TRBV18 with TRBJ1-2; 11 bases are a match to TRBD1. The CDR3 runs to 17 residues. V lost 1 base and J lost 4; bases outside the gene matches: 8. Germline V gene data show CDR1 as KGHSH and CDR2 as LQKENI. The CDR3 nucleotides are TGTGCCAGCTCACCACTAGGACAGGGGGCTCCTTCCTATGGCTACACCTTC. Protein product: CASSPLGQGAPSYGYTF.

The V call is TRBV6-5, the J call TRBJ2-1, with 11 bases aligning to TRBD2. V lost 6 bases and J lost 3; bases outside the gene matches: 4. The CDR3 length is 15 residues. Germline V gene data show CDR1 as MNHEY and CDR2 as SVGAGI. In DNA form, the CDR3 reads TGTGCCAGCAGCCCCGGGACTAGCGGCTACAATGAGCAGTTCTTC. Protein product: CASSPGTSGYNEQFF.

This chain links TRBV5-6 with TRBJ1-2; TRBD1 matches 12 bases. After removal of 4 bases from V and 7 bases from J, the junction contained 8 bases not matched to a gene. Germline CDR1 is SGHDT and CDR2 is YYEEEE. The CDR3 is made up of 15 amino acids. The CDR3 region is CASSPPGTGGPGYTF. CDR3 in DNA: TGTGCCAGCAGCCCCCCCGGGACAGGGGGCCCTGGCTACACCTTC.

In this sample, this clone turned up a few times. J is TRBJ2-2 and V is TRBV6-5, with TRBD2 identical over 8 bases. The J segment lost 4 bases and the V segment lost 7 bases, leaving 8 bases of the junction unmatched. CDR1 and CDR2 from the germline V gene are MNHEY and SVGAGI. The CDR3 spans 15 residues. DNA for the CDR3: TGTGCCAGCATCCGAAGCGGGAGTAGCACCGGGGAGCTGTTTTTT. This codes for CASIRSGSSTGELFF.

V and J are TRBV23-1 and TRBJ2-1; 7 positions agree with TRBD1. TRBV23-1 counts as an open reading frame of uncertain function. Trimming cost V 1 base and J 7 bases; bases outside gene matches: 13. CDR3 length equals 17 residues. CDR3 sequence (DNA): TGCGCCAGCAGTCAATTTTCCCCGGGACAGAAGATGAATGAGCAGTTCTTC. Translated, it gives CASSQFSPGQKMNEQFF.